This T cell receptor (beta chain) was identified in a study of T-cell reconstitution after alpha-beta-depleted transplantation in children. This clonotype occurred many times. Molecular barcoding with unique molecular identifiers was used for the TCRbeta library. TCRdb reanalysed the PCR reads using MiXCR and keeps one entry per CDR3 protein. Of around 680,000 distinct CDR3 sequences in the sample, roughly 17% were seen once. CDR1 is DFQATT and CDR2 is SNEGSKA in the germline V gene (reference sequence). The CDR3 has 13 amino acids. V gave up 5 bases and J gave up 2 bases; unmatched junction bases: 3.

The chain recombines TRBV20-1 with TRBJ2-5; 9 bases are shared with TRBD2. The clonotype was recovered from a human donor who donated a stem cell graft to a child with acute myeloid leukemia. The input for sequencing was PBMCs from the stem cell graft donor, taken from the stem cell graft. The CDR3 here is CSAGAGGQETQYF. CDR3 DNA sequence: TGCAGTGCTGGGGCGGGGGGGCAAGAGACCCAGTACTTC.